What follows are 8 T cell receptor beta chains derived from one specimen sequenced in a study of shared clonotypes between healthy human individuals. The table came from immunoSEQ multiplex PCR; TCRdb's copy has only in-frame clones and leaves some out. The sample shows roughly 320,000 clones, around 86% of them seen only once. Sequenced: memory CD8+ T cells sorted from blood. The subset was: CD45RO+ cells pooled with CCR7-negative TemRA cells. The origin of the receptors is a man younger than 30 in good health.

The chain employs TRBV28 and TRBJ1-4; D is uncertain. The germline V and J ends were trimmed by 3 bases and 4 bases, with 6 bases remaining between them. The germline V gene encodes CDR1 MDHEN and CDR2 SYDVKM. CDR3 length equals 13 residues. The CDR3 nucleotides read TGTGCCAGCAGTTTTATGAATAATGAAAAACTGTTTTTT. It translates to CASSFMNNEKLFF.

The chain uses TRBV4-3 and TRBJ2-1, with 10 bases that match TRBD2. The V and J ends lost 0 bases and 7 bases, in that order; junction bases with no gene match: 9. Per germline, CDR1 LGHNA and CDR2 YSLEER. The CDR3 is 17 amino acids. The CDR3, as DNA: TGCGCCAGCAGCCAAGATCTGCTAGCGGGAGTTACGAATGAGCAGTTCTTC. As protein: CASSQDLLAGVTNEQFF.

This chain joins TRBV4-3 and TRBJ2-1; D uncertain. The V and J ends lost 3 bases and 5 bases respectively, with 5 bases between them. CDR1 and CDR2 (germline): LGHNA, YSLEER. The CDR3 is 12 residues long. The CDR3 nucleotides read TGCGCCAGCAGCCATGACGACAATGAGCAGTTCTTC. As protein: CASSHDDNEQFF.

The chain couples TRBV2 to TRBJ1-5; tentative D call: TRBD1 (5 bases). V was clipped by 6 bases and J by 5 bases, with 14 bases between them. CDR1 is SNHLY and CDR2 is FYNNEI in the germline V gene. The CDR3 is 14 residues long. CDR3 DNA: TGTGCCAGCAGAGGAACGGACACTTATCAGCCCCAGCATTTT. Translation gives CASRGTDTYQPQHF.

This clone has a handful of counts. The rearrangement links TRBV2 to TRBJ2-1, with TRBD2 identical over 7 bases. The CDR3 contains 19 residues. CDR1 is SNHLY, CDR2 FYNNEI, per germline. Unmatched junction bases numbered 24, after V lost 10 bases and J lost 3 bases. CDR3 DNA sequence: TGTGCCATGCGGGCGGTAGTGGGCGGGAGAAAGAAAGGCTACAATGAGCAGTTCTTC. It is translated as CAMRAVVGGRKKGYNEQFF.

Points on this clone: A read error is possible here, since a much larger clone lies one base away. The CDR3 DNA is TGTGCCAGCAGCGGGGACAACTACGAGCAGTACTTC. This encodes CASSGDNYEQYF. The chain combines TRBV9 with TRBJ2-7, with a possible D match to TRBD1 (6 bases). V was pared by 3 bases and J by 3 bases, with 7 bases between. This CDR3 spans 12 amino acids. Germline loops: CDR1 SGDLS, CDR2 YYNGEE.

The J gene is TRBJ1-5, the V gene TRBV5-3; TRBD1 matches 7 bases. TRBV5-3 is noted as an ORF with a role that remains uncertain. The CDR3 covers 16 residues. The J segment lost 0 bases and the V segment lost 4 bases, leaving 7 bases of the junction unmatched. The CDR3 region is CARSTGTADSNQPQHF. The CDR3 nucleotides are TGTGCCAGAAGCACCGGGACAGCGGATAGCAATCAGCCCCAGCATTTT.

The chain combines TRBV7-9 with TRBJ2-5; unclear D gene. The V and J ends lost 1 base and 5 bases respectively, with 5 bases between them. The germline CDR1 and CDR2 sequences are SEHNR and FQNEAQ (reference sequence). The CDR3 consists of 12 residues. CDR3 in amino acids: CASSLGLETQYF. The CDR3 coding sequence is TGTGCCAGCAGCTTAGGGCTGGAGACCCAGTACTTC.